These 8 T cell receptor beta chains came from one sample sequenced in a study of blood T cells in healthy people across ages. With a J-beta primer mix and a sample-barcoded 5' primer, a second PCR ran about 7 to 12 cycles. TCRdb reprocessed the 5' RACE reads via MiXCR and lists one record per CDR3 protein. Counted here are 950,000 to 1,200,000 distinct CDR3 sequences, more than 30% occurring once; the ten biggest clones make up around 13%. Material: blood. The source is a man between 18 and 29 years old in good health.

This clonotype was picked up a small number of times. This chain's CDR3 is CASSLMSGTEAFF. For the CDR3, the DNA is TGTGCCAGCAGCTTAATGAGTGGGACTGAAGCTTTCTTT. The chain carries TRBV5-5 and TRBJ1-1; D is ambiguous. CDR3 length: 13 amino acids. Trimming cost V 2 bases and J 5 bases, with 10 bases left between them. Germline CDR1 reads SGHKS; CDR2 reads YYEKEE (reference sequence).

The CDR3 sequence is CASSMTEDTGELFF. The CDR3, as DNA: TGTGCCAGCAGTATGACAGAAGACACCGGGGAGCTGTTTTTT. The V and J genes are TRBV6-2 or TRBV6-3 and TRBJ2-2, with D perhaps matching TRBD1 (5 bases). Trimming removed 5 bases from V and 3 bases from J, with 10 bases in between. This CDR3 has 14 amino acids. From germline, CDR1 is MNHEY and CDR2 SVGEGT.

The chain employs TRBV20-1 and TRBJ2-1; 10 bases are shared with TRBD2. The J call is in doubt because the DNA end fits TRBJ2-7 better. There are 14 residues in the CDR3. Germline CDR1 reads DFQATT; CDR2 reads SNEGSKA (reference sequence). The CDR3 loop reads CSVELAGGYNEQYF. CDR3 sequence (DNA): TGCAGTGTCGAATTAGCGGGGGGTTACAATGAGCAGTACTTC.

V usage is TRBV4-3 and J usage is TRBJ1-6; no firm D call. Deletions cut 4 bases from V and 9 bases from J, with 16 bases between. The germline gives CDR1 LGHNA, CDR2 YSLEER. The CDR3 runs 15 residues. The CDR3: CASSPAWRVPSPLHF. Here the CDR3 DNA reads TGCGCCAGCAGCCCTGCATGGAGGGTACCTTCACCCCTCCACTTT.

This clonotype turned up a few times. V usage is TRBV12-3 or TRBV12-4 and J usage is TRBJ1-5, with 8 bases that match TRBD1. With V trimmed by 7 bases and J by 5 bases, 7 bases remained unmatched. The CDR3 is made up of 14 amino acids. The CDR3 here is CASTYGQGHQPQHF. The CDR3 DNA reads TGTGCCAGCACCTACGGACAGGGACATCAGCCCCAGCATTTT.

The gene calls are TRBV6-5 and TRBJ2-5, with D uncertain. CDR1 and CDR2 (germline): MNHEY, SVGAGI. V lost 6 bases and J lost 11, with 19 bases in between. The CDR3 totals 13 residues. Written as DNA, the CDR3 is TGTGCCAGCAGGGCTCCCGCCTACAATGAGCAGTACTTC. This sequence encodes CASRAPAYNEQYF.

This clonotype was observed a few times. V usage is TRBV6-2 or TRBV6-3 and J usage is TRBJ1-2; D is possibly TRBD1 (6 bases). V dropped 2 bases and J dropped 6 bases, with 7 bases sitting between them. CDR3 length equals 12 residues. The germline CDR1 and CDR2 sequences are MNHEY and SVGEGT. The CDR3 loop reads CASSYTGHGYTF. CDR3 DNA: TGTGCCAGCAGTTACACAGGGCATGGCTACACCTTC.

The chain joins TRBV27 to TRBJ2-2; 12 bases agree with TRBD2. This CDR3 has 16 residues. In germline, CDR1 is MNHEY, CDR2 SMNVEV (reference sequence). Trimming cost V 0 bases and J 4 bases; bases outside gene matches: 0. The CDR3 nucleotides are TGTGCCAGCAGTTTATCGACTAGCGGGGGCACCGGGGAGCTGTTTTTT. As protein: CASSLSTSGGTGELFF.